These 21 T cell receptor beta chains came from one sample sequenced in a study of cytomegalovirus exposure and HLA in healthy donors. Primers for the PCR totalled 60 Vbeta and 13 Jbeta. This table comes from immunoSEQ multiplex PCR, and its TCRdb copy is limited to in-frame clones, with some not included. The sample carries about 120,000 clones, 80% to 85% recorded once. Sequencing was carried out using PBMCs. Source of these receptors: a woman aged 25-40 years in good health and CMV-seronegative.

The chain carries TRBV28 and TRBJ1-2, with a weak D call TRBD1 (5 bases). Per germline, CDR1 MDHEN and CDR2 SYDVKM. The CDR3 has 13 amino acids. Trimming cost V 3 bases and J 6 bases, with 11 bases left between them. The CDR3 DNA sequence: TGTGCCAGCAGTTTCGGGGACTGGAATGGCTACACCTTC. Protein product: CASSFGDWNGYTF.

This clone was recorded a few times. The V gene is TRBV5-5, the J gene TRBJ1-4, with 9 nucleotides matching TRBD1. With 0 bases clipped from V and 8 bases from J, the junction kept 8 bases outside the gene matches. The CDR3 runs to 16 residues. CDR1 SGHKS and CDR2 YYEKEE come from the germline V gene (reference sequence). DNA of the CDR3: TGTGCCAGCAGCTTGGCCGAAGGACAGGGGAGAGAAAAACTGTTTTTT. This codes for CASSLAEGQGREKLFF.

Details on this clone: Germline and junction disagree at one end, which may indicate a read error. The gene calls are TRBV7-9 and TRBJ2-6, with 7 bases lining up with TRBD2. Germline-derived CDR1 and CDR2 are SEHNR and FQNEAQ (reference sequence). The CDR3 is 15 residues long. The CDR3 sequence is CSSSLGGGRANVLTF. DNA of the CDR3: TGTTCCAGCAGCTTGGGGGGGGGAAGGGCCAACGTCCTGACTTTC.

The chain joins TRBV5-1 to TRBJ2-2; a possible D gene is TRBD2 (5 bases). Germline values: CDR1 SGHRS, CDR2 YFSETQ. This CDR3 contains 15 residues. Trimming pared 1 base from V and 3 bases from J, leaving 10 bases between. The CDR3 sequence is CASSLLEDHTGELFF. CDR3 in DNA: TGCGCCAGCAGCTTGTTGGAGGACCACACCGGGGAGCTGTTTTTT.

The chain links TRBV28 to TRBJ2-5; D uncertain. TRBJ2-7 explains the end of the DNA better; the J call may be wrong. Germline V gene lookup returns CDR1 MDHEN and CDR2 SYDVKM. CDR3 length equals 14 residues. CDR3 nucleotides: TGTGCCAGCAGTATAACCGCCCTTCGCTACGAGCAGTACTTC. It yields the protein CASSITALRYEQYF.

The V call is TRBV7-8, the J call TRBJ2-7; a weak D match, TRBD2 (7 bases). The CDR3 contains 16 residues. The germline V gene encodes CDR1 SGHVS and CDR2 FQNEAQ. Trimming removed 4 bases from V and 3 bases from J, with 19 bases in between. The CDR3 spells CASSSRGAGVVYEQYF. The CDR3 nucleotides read TGTGCCAGCAGCTCCCGGGGGGCGGGTGTTGTCTACGAGCAGTACTTC.

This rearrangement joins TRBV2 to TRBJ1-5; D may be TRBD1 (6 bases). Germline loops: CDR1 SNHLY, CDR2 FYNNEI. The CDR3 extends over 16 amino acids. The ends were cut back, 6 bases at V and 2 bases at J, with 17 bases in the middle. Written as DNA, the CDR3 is TGTGCCAGCAGGGACACGTGGGACACCCGCAATCAGCCCCAGCATTTT. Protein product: CASRDTWDTRNQPQHF.

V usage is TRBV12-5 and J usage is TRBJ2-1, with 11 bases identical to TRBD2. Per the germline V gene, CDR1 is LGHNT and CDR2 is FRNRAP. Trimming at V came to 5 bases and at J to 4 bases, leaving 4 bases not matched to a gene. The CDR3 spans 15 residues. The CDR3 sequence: CASGVGLADYNEQFF. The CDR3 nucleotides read TGTGCTAGTGGTGTGGGACTAGCGGATTACAATGAGCAGTTCTTC.

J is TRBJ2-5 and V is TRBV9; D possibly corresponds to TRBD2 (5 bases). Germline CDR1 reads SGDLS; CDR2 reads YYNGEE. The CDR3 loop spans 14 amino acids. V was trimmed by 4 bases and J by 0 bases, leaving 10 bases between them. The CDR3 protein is CASSSGGYQETQYF. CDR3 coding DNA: TGTGCCAGCAGCTCCGGAGGCTACCAAGAGACCCAGTACTTC.

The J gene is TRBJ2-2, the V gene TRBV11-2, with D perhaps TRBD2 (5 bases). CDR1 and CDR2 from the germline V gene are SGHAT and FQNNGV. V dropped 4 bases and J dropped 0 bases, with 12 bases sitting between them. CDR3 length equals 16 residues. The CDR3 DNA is TGTGCCAGCAGCTCCTGGACTGTCTCGAACACCGGGGAGCTGTTTTTT. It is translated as CASSSWTVSNTGELFF.

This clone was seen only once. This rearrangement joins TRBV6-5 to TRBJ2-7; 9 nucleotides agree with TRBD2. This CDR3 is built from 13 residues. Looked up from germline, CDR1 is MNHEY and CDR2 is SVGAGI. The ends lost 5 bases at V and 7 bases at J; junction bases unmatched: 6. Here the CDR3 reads CASSPAGGWEQYF. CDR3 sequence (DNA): TGTGCCAGCAGTCCCGCGGGAGGGTGGGAGCAGTACTTC.

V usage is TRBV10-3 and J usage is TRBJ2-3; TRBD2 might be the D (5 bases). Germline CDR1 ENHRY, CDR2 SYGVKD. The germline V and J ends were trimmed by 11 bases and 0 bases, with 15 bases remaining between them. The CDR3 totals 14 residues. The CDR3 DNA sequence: TGTGCCGCGAGGTCTAGCTCTAGCACAGATACGCAGTATTTT. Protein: CAARSSSSTDTQYF.

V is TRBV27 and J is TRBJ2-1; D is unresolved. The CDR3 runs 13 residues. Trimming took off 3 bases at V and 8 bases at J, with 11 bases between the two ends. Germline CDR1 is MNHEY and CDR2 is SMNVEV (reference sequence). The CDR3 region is CASSLSSIYEQFF. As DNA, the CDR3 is TGTGCCAGCAGTTTGAGTTCTATTTATGAGCAGTTCTTC.

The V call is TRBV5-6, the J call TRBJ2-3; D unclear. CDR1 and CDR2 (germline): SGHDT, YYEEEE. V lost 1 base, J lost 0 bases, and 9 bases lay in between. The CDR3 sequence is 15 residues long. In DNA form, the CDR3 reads TGTGCCAGCAGCTTGTCCATAACTAGCACAGATACGCAGTATTTT. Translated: CASSLSITSTDTQYF.

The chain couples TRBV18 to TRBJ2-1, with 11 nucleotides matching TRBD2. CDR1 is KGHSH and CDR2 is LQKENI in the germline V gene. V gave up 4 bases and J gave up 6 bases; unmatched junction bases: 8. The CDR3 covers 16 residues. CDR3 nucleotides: TGTGCCAGCTCACGGGCACTAGCGGGAGAAGGCAATGAGCAGTTCTTC. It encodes CASSRALAGEGNEQFF.

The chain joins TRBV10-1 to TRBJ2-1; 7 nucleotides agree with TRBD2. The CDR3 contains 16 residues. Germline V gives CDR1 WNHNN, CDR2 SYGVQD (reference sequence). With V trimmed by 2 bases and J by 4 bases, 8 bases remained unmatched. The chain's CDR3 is CASSEAGGGQYNEQFF. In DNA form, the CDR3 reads TGCGCCAGCAGTGAGGCCGGCGGGGGTCAATACAATGAGCAGTTCTTC.

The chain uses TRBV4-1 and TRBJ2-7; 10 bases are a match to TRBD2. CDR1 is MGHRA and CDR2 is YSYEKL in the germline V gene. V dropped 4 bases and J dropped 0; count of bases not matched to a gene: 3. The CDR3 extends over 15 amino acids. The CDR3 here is CASSPRLAGSYEQYF. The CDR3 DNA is TGCGCCAGCAGCCCTCGACTAGCGGGCTCCTACGAGCAGTACTTC.

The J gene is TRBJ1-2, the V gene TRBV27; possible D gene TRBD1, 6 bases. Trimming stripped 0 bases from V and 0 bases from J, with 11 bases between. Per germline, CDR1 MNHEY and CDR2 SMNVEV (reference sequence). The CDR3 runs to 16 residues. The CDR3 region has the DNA TGTGCCAGCAGTTTATCGATCGGACAGACTAACTATGGCTACACCTTC. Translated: CASSLSIGQTNYGYTF.

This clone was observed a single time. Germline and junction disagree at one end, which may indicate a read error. CDR3 DNA sequence: TGTGTCAGCAGCGCGAGAAGTCAGGGGGGTGAGCAGTTCTTC. Amino acid sequence: CVSSARSQGGEQFF. V gene TRBV9 combines with J gene TRBJ2-1; D may be TRBD1 (7 bases). The CDR3 length is 14 residues. CDR1 and CDR2 (germline): SGDLS, YYNGEE.

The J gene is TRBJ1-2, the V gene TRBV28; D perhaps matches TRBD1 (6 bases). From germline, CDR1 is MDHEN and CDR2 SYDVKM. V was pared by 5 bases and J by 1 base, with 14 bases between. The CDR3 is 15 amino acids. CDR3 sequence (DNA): TGTGCCAGCAGTGCACAGGGAAATCTTAACTATGGCTACACCTTC. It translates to CASSAQGNLNYGYTF.

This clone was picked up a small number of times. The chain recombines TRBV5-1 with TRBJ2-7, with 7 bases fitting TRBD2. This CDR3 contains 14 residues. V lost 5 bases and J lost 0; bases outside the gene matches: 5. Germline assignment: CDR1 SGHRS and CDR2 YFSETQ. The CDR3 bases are TGCGCCAGCAGAGAGACTAGCATCTCCTACGAGCAGTACTTC. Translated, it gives CASRETSISYEQYF.